This T cell receptor (beta chain) was sequenced in a study of CD8+ T cells in alopecia areata. Across the whole study: Dosing with tofacitinib proceeded for 6 to 18 months, followed by 6 months off drug.

Remarks on this clone: Its antigen remains unidentified.

Study findings and constraints: Scalp clonality, along with expanded CD8+ clones among the top 100, was significantly decreased by tofacitinib.

Treatment noted: oral pan-JAK inhibitor, 5-10 mg twice daily. The ends lost 3 bases at V and 0 bases at J; junction bases unmatched: 5. The CDR3 totals 17 residues. CDR1 and CDR2 from the germline V gene are MNHEY and SMNVEV (reference sequence). The authors extracted RNA and reverse transcribed it into cDNA as the sequencing template. Assay used: immunoSEQ multiplex PCR; TCRdb lists only in-frame clones, some missing. The repertoire holds approximately 280,000 clones, 55% to 70% seen once, with about 1.7% in the top ten. The gene calls are TRBV27 and TRBJ2-1, with 10 bases identical to TRBD2. The sample was CD4+ T cells sorted from blood, taken at week 24, from a patient treated with tofacitinib. The TCR originated in a human donor with alopecia areata. CDR3 sequence reads: CASSFASGGFSYNEQFF. In nucleotides, the CDR3 is TGTGCCAGCAGTTTTGCTAGCGGGGGTTTCTCCTACAATGAGCAGTTCTTC.